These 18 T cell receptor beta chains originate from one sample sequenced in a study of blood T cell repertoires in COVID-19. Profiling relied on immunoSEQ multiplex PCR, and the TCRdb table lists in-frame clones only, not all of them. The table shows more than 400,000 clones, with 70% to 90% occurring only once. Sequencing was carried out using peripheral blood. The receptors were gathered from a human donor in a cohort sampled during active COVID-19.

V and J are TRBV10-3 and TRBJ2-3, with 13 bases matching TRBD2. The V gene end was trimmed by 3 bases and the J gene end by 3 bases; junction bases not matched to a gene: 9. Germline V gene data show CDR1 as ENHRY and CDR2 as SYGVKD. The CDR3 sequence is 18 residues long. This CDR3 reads CAISDSKTSGRITDTQYF. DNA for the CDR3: TGTGCCATCAGTGACTCTAAGACTAGCGGGAGGATAACAGATACGCAGTATTTT.

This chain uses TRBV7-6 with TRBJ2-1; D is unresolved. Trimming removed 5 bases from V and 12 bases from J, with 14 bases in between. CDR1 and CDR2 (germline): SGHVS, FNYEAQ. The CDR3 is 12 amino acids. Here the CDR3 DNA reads TGTGCCAGCAGCCACTCCCCCGAGTCGCAGTTCTTC. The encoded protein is CASSHSPESQFF.

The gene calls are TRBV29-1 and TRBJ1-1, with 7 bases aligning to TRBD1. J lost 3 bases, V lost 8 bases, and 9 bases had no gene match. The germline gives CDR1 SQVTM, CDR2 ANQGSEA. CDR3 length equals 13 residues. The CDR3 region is CSIQPQGDTEAFF. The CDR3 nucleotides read TGCAGCATTCAGCCCCAGGGGGACACTGAAGCTTTCTTT.

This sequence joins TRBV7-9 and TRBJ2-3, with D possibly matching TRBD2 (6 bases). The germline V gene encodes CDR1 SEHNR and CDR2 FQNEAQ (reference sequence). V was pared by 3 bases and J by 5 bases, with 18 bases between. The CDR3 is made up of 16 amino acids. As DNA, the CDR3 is TGTGCCAGCAGCTTGATTGGTAGCGGAGGTGTAGATACGCAGTATTTT. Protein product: CASSLIGSGGVDTQYF.

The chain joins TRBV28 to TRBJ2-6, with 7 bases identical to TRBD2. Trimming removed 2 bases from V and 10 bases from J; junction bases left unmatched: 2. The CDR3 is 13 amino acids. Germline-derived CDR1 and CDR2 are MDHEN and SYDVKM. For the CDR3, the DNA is TGTGCCAGCAGTTTACCAGCGGGAAACGTCCTGACTTTC. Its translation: CASSLPAGNVLTF.

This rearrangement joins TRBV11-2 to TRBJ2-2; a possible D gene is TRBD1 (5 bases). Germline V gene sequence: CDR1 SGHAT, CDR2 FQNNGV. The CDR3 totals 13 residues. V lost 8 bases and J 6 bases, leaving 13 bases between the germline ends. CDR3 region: CASRQSSAGELFF. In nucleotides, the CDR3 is TGTGCCAGCCGACAGAGCTCCGCCGGGGAGCTGTTTTTT. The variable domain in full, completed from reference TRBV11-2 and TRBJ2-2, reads EAGVAQSPRYKIIEKRQSVAFWCNPISGHATLYWYQQILGQGPKLLIQFQNNGVVDDSQLPKDRFSAERLKGVDSTLKIQPAKLEDSAVYLCASRQSSAGELFFGEGSRLTVL.

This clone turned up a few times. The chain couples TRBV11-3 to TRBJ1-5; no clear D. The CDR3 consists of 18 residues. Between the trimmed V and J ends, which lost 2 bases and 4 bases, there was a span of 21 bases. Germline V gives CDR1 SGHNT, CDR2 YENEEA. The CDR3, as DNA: TGTGCCAGCAGCTTAAGTTCGGAGGGAATGTGCAGGAATCAGCCCCAGCATTTT. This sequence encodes CASSLSSEGMCRNQPQHF.

CDR3 amino acids: CASSSQRDRGLEAFF. DNA of the CDR3: TGTGCCAGCAGCTCTCAACGGGACAGGGGGCTCGAAGCTTTCTTT. The chain recombines TRBV5-8 with TRBJ1-1, with 12 bases that match TRBD1. Germline values: CDR1 SGHTS, CDR2 YDEGEE. V dropped 3 bases and J dropped 8; count of bases not matched to a gene: 8. The CDR3 is made up of 15 amino acids.

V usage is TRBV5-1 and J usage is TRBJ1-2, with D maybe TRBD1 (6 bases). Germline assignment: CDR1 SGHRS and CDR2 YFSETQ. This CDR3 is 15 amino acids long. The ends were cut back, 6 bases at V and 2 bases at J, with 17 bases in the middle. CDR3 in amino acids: CASTPGDGRNYGYTF. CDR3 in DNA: TGCGCCAGCACCCCAGGGGACGGTCGGAACTATGGCTACACCTTC.

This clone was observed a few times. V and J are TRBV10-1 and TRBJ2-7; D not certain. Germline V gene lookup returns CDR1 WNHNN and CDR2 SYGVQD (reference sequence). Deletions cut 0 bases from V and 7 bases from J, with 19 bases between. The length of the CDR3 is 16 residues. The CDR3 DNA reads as TGCGCCAGCAGTGAGTCTTCCAGCACAGCCTCTTGGGAGCAGTACTTC. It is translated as CASSESSSTASWEQYF.

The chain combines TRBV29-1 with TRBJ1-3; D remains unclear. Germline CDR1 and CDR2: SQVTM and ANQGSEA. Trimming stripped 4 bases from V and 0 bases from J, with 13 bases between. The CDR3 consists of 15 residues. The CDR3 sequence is CSVALGSFSGNTIYF. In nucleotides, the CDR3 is TGCAGCGTTGCCCTCGGGAGTTTCTCTGGAAACACCATATATTTT.

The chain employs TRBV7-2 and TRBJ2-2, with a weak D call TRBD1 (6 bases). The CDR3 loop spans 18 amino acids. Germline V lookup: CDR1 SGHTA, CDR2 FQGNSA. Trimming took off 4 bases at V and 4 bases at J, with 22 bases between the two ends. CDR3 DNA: TGTGCCAGCAGCTCGCGCGAGGGGAGCAGGGGTGGCACCGGGGAGCTGTTTTTT. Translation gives CASSSREGSRGGTGELFF.

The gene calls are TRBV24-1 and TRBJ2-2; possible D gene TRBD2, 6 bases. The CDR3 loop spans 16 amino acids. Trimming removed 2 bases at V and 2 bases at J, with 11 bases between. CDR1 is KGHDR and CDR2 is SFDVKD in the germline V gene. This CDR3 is CATSDWGGGNTGELFF. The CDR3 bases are TGTGCCACCAGTGATTGGGGAGGAGGCAACACCGGGGAGCTGTTTTTT.

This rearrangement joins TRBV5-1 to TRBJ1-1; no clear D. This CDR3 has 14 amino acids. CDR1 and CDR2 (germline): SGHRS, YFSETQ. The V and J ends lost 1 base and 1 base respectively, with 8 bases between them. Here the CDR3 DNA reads TGCGCCAGCAGCTTGAGTACACAGAACACTGAAGCTTTCTTT. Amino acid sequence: CASSLSTQNTEAFF. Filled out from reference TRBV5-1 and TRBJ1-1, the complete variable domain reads KAGVTQTPRYLIKTRGQQVTLSCSPISGHRSVSWYQQTPGQGLQFLFEYFSETQRNKGNFPGRFSGRQFSNSRSEMNVSTLELGDSALYLCASSLSTQNTEAFFGQGTRLTVV.

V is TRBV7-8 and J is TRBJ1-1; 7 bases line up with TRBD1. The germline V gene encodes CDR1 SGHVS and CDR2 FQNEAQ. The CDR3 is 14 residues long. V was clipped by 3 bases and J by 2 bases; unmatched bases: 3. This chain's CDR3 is CASSLRDSNTEAFF. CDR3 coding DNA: TGTGCCAGCAGCTTGAGGGACAGTAACACTGAAGCTTTCTTT.

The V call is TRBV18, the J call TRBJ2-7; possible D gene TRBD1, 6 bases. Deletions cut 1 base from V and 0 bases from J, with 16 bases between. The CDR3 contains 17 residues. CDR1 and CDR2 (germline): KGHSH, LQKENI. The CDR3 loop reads CASSPQSWQGSSYEQYF. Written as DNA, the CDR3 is TGTGCCAGCTCACCACAGTCGTGGCAGGGGAGCTCCTACGAGCAGTACTTC.

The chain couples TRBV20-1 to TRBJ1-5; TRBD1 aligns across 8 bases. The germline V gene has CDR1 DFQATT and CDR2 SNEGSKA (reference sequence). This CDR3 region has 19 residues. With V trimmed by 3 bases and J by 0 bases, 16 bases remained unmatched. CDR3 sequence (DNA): TGCAGTGCTAGTGATAACAGGGGGTACGGGGACTATAGCAATCAGCCCCAGCATTTT. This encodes CSASDNRGYGDYSNQPQHF.

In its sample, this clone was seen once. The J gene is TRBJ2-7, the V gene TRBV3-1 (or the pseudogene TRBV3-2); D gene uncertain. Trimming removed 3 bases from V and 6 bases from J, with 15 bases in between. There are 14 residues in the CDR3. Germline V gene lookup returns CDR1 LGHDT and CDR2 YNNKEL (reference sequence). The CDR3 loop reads CASSQSGSAFEQYF. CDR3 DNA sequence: TGTGCCAGCAGCCAGTCTGGCAGTGCTTTCGAGCAGTACTTC.